This TCR beta chain was observed in a study of cytomegalovirus exposure and HLA in healthy donors. Looking at the study overall: There were approximately 80 million unique TCRs (from HLA-typed donors) in an early data release.

V was cut by 4 bases and J by 6 bases, with 21 bases left in between. The CDR3 runs 16 residues. Germline-derived CDR1 and CDR2 are MGHDK and SYGVNS. The primer mix had 60 Vbeta and 13 Jbeta primers. The data were produced by immunoSEQ multiplex PCR, yet TCRdb's version contains in-frame clones alone and is incomplete. This sample has around 180,000 clones, with 65% to 80% found just once. The clonotype originates from a woman between 40 and 50 years old in good health and CMV-seronegative. Sequenced: PBMCs. V and J are TRBV25-1 and TRBJ1-1; weak D call: TRBD1 (6 bases). The CDR3 DNA is TGTGCCAGCAGTGCCCACCTCGGGGGGGGCCCGGCTGAAGCTTTCTTT. It yields the protein CASSAHLGGGPAEAFF.